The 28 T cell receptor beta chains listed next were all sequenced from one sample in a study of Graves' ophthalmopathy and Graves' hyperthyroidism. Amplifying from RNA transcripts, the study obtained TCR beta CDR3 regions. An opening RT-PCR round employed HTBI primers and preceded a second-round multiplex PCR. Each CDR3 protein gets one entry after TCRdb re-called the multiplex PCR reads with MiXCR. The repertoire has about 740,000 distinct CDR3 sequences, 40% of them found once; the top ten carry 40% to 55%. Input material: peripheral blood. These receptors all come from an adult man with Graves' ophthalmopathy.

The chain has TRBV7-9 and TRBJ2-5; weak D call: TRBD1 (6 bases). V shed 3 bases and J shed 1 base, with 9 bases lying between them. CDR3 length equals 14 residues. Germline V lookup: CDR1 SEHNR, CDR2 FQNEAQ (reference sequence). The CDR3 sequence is CASSFGGPQETQYF. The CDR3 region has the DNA TGTGCCAGCAGCTTTGGGGGCCCCCAAGAGACCCAGTACTTC.

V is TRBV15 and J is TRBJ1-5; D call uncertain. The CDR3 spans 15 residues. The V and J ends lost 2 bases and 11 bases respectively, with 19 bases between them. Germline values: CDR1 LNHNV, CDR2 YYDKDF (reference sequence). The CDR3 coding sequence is TGTGCCACCAGCAGACGCCTGGGCTTTGGGGAGACCCAGCATTTT. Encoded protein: CATSRRLGFGETQHF.

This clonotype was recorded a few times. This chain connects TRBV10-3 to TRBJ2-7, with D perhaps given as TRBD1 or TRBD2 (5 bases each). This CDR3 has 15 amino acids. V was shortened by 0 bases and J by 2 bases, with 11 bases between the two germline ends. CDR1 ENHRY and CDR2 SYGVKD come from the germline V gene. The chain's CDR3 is CAISESGRPTYEQYF. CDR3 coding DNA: TGTGCCATCAGTGAGTCGGGACGTCCGACCTACGAGCAGTACTTC.

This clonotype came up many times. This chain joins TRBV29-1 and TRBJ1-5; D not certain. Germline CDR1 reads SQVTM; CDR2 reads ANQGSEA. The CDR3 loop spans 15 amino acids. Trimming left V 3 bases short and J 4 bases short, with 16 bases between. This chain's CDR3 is CSVDRVKCGNQPQHF. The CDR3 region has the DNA TGCAGCGTTGATCGGGTTAAGTGCGGAAATCAGCCCCAGCATTTT.

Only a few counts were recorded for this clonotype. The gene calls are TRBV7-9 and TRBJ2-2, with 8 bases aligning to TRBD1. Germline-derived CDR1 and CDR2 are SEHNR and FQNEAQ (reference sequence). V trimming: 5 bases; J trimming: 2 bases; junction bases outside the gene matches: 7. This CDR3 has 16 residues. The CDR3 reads CASSPGDRLNTGELFF. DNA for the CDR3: TGTGCCAGCAGCCCGGGGGACAGGCTTAACACCGGGGAGCTGTTTTTT.

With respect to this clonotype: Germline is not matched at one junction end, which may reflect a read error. The CDR3 region has the DNA TGTGCCAGCAGCCCGGCGGGGGATAGCTCCTGCGAGCAGTACTTC. Translated, it gives CASSPAGDSSCEQYF. The chain uses TRBV7-8 and TRBJ2-7, with 7 bases fitting TRBD2. The CDR3 length is 15 residues. Germline V CDR1 and CDR2: SGHVS, FQNEAQ.

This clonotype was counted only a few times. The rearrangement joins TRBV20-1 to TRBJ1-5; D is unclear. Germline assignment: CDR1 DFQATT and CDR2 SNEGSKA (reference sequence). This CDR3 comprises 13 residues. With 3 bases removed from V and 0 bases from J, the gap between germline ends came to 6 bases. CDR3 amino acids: CSASYISNQPQHF. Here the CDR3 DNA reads TGCAGTGCTAGTTACATTAGCAATCAGCCCCAGCATTTT.

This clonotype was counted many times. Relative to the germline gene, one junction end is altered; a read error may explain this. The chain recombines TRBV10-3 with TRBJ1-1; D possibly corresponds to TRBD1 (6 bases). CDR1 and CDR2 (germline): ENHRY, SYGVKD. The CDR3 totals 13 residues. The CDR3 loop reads CASSYSTGSEAFF. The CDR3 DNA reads TGTGCCAGCAGTTACTCGACAGGCAGTGAAGCTTTCTTT.

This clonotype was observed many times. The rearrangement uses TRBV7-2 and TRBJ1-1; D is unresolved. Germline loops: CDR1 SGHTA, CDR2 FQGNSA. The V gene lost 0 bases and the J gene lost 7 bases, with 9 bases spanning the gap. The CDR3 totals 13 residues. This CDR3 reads CASSLAGNSEAFF. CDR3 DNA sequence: TGTGCCAGCAGCTTAGCAGGGAATAGTGAAGCTTTCTTT. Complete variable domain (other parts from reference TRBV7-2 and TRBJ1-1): GAGVSQSPSNKVTEKGKDVELRCDPISGHTALYWYRQSLGQGLEFLIYFQGNSAPDKSGLPSDRFSAERTGGSVSTLTIQRTQQEDSAVYLCASSLAGNSEAFFGQGTRLTVV.

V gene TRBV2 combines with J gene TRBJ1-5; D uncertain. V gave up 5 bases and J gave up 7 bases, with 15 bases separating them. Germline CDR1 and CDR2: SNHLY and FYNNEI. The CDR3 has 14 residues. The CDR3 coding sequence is TGTGCCAGCAGTTCGGATTTTCCGGGACAGCCCCAGCATTTT. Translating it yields CASSSDFPGQPQHF.

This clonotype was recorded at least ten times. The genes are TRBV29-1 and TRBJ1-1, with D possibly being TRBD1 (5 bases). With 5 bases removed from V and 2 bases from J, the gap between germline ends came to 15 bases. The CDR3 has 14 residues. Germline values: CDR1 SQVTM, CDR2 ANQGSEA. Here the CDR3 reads CSVRRGADNTEAFF. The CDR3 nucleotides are TGCAGCGTTAGACGCGGGGCAGATAACACTGAAGCTTTCTTT.

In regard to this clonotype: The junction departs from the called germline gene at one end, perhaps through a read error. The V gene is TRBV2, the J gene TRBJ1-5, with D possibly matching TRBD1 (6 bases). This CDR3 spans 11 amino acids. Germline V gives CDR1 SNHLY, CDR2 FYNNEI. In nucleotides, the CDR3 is TGTGCTAGCAGGGGTACGCAGCCCCAGCATTTT. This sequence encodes CASRGTQPQHF.

Here the CDR3 reads CASSFSLNREQYF. CDR3 in DNA: TGTGCCAGCAGCTTTAGCTTGAACCGGGAGCAGTACTTC. The genes are TRBV7-2 and TRBJ2-7; D is unclear. From germline, CDR1 is SGHTA and CDR2 FQGNSA. V dropped 3 bases and J dropped 7 bases, with 13 bases sitting between them. This CDR3 comprises 13 residues.

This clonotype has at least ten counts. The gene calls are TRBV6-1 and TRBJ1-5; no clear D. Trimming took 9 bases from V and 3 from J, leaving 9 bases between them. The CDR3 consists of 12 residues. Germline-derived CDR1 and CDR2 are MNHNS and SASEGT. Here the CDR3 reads CASTELNQPQHF. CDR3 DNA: TGTGCCAGTACAGAGCTCAATCAGCCCCAGCATTTT.

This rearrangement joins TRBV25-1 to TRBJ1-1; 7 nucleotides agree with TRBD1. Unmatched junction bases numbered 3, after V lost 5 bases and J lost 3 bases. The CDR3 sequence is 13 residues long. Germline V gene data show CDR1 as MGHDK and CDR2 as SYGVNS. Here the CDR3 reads CASSWDSYTEAFF. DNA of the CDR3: TGTGCCAGCAGTTGGGACAGCTACACTGAAGCTTTCTTT.

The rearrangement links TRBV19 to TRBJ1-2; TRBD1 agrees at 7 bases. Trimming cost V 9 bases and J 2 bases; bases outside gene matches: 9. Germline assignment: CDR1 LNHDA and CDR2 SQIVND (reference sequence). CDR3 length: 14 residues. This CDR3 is CASRRTGLNYGYTF. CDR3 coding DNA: TGTGCCAGCAGACGGACAGGTTTAAACTATGGCTACACCTTC.

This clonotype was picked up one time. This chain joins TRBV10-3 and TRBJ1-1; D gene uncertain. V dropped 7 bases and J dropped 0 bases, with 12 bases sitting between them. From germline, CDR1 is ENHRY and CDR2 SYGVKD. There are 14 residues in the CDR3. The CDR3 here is CAITQDKLNTEAFF. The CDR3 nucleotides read TGTGCCATCACCCAAGACAAACTGAACACTGAAGCTTTCTTT.

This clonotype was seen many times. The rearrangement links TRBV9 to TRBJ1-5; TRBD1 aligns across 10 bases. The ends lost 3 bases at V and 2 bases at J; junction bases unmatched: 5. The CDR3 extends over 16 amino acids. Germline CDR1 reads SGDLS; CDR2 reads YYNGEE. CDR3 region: CASSASGTGGNQPQHF. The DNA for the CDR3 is TGTGCCAGCAGCGCGAGCGGGACAGGGGGCAATCAGCCCCAGCATTTT.

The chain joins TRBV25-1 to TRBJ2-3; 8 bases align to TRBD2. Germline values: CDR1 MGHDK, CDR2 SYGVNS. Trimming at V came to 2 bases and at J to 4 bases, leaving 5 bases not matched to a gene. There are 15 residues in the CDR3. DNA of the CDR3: TGTGCCAGCAGTGAACGAACGGGAGGGCCAGATACGCAGTATTTT. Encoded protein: CASSERTGGPDTQYF. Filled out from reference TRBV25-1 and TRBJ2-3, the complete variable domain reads EADIYQTPRYLVIGTGKKITLECSQTMGHDKMYWYQQDPGMELHLIHYSYGVNSTEKGDLSSESTVSRIRTEHFPLTLESARPSHTSQYLCASSERTGGPDTQYFGPGTRLTVL.

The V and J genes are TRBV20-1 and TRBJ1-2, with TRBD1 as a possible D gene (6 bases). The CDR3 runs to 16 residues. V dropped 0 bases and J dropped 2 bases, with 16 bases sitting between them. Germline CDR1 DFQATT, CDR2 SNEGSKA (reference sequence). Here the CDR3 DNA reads TGCAGTGCTAGAGATGGAAGACCGGGACAAAACTATGGCTACACCTTC. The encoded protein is CSARDGRPGQNYGYTF.

The CDR3 sequence: CASSPIERTTDTQYF. CDR3 nucleotide sequence: TGTGCCAGCAGCCCCATCGAGCGAACCACAGATACGCAGTATTTT. The V call is TRBV7-9, the J call TRBJ2-3; unclear D gene. The CDR3 covers 15 residues. V dropped 5 bases and J dropped 2 bases, with 14 bases sitting between them. In germline, CDR1 is SEHNR, CDR2 FQNEAQ (reference sequence).

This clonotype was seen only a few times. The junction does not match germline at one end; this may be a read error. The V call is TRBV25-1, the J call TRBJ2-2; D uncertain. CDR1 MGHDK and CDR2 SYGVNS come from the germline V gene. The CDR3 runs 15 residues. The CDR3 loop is CASSWPLRNTGELFF. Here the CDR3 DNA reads TGCGCCAGCAGCTGGCCGTTGAGAAACACCGGGGAGCTGTTTTTT.

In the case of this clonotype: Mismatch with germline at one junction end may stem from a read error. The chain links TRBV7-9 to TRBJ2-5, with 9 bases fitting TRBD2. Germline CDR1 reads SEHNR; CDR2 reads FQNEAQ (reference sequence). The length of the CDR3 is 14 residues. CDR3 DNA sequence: TGTGCCAGCAGCTTTAGCGGGAGAGAGGAGACCCAATACTTC. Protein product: CASSFSGREETQYF.

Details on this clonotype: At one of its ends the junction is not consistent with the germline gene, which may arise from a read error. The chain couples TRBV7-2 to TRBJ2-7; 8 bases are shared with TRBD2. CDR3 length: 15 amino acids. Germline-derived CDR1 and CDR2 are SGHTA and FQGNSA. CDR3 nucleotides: TGCGCCAGCAGCCAAGCGGGAGCTCCCCGGGGCGAGCAGTACTTC. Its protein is CASSQAGAPRGEQYF.

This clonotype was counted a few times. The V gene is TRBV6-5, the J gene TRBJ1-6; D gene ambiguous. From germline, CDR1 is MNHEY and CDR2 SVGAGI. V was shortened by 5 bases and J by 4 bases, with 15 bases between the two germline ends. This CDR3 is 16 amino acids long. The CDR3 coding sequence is TGTGCCAGCAGTGACCTTGGCCGGATTTATAATTCACCCCTCCACTTT. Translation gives CASSDLGRIYNSPLHF.

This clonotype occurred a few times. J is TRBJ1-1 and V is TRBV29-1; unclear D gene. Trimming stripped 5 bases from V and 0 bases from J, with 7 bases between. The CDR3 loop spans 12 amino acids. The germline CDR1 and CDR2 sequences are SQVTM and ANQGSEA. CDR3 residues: CSVPRLNTEAFF. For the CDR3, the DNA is TGCAGCGTTCCGAGACTGAACACTGAAGCTTTCTTT.

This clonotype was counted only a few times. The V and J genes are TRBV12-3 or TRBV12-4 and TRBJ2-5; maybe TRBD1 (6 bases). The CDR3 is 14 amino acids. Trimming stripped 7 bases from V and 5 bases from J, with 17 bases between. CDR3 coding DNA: TGTGCCAGCACCGCCATCAGGGGTCCGGAGACCCAGTACTTC. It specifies CASTAIRGPETQYF.

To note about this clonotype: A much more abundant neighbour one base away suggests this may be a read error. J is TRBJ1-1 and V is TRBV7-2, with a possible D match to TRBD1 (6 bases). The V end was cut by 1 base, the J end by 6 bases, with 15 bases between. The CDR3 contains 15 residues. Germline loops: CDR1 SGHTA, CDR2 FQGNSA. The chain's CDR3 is CASSLGPQGYAEAFF. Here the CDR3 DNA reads TGTGCCAGCAGCTTAGGTCCACAGGGATACGCTGAAGCTTTCTTT.